This T cell receptor (beta chain) was documented in a study of beta chain features in type 1 diabetes. Study as a whole: Regarding age, gender and cell yields, patients proved similar to healthy donors.

Germline V gene data show CDR1 as SGHNT and CDR2 as YENEEA. Trimming left V 2 bases short and J 5 bases short, with 7 bases between. The length of the CDR3 is 13 residues. Sorting based on CD45RO/CCR7/CD25/CD127/CD95/CD27 separated CD4+ naive, central memory, regulatory and stem cell-like memory cells. This clone was detected only a few times. Its antigen is undetermined. Investigators reverse transcribed all isolated RNA, so they sequenced expressed TCRB transcripts. Average reads for naive, central memory and regulatory T cell samples were roughly 3.4 million. TCRdb's copy holds only in-frame clones and misses some; the assay was immunoSEQ multiplex PCR. The sample carries almost 350,000 clones, around 9% recorded once. Whole-study results and caveats: Across all four CD4+ subsets, people with type 1 diabetes showed modestly shorter TCRB CDR3s. For TCRB rearrangement, an influence of HLA type remained unresolved here.

The chain links TRBV11-3 to TRBJ2-1; D gene unclear. Sequenced: central memory CD4+ T cells from blood. The clonotype originates from a man aged 25-40 years with type 1 diabetes. The CDR3 region is CASSLSQNNEQFF. The CDR3 nucleotides are TGTGCCAGCAGCTTATCCCAAAACAATGAGCAGTTCTTC.